This TCR beta chain was documented in a study of identical twins (dated by TCRdb to about 2016). In the study overall: The study deep-sequenced TCR alpha and beta repertoires from monozygotic twins, unrelated adults of various ages and cord blood to test whether fetal clonotypes persist. Replicate twin experiments were performed at different times using different library preparation protocols to rule out contamination. The full study reports these points: Abundant cord blood beta clonotypes had fewer insertions, young adult naive repertoires showed a similar but weaker trend, and memory repertoires showed no such trend. Out-of-frame TCR alpha sequences shared between twins showed an excess of low generation-probability sequences compared with coincidental sharing between unrelated individuals. Because the same donors could not be followed over many years, the conclusions depended on cross-sectional statistical analysis. Zero-insertion analyses could be partly confounded by invariant T cells such as MAIT and iNKT, although diverse VJ usage argued against such confounding for most clonotypes. The excess sharing between twins in beta out-of-frame sequences was weaker because fewer shared sequences reduced the signal-to-noise ratio. Recombination models systematically underestimated out-of-frame TCR alpha sharing in monozygotic twins but agreed with sharing between unrelated individuals.

Library method: 5' RACE. Reads for this sample came from an Illumina HiSeq 2000. Template switching added a universal primer binding site, and the final cDNA carried a unique molecular identifier that allowed TCR cDNA molecules to be counted accurately. Specific primers in the conserved constant-segment region were used to synthesize first-strand cDNA for TCR alpha and beta chains. To control for contamination, every cDNA library carried two barcodes: a SMART-Mk sample barcode plus Illumina barcodes. TruSeq adapter sequences along with Illumina sample barcodes were introduced in two successive PCR steps. The Illumina HiSeq platform was used with custom primers to sequence TCR alpha and beta cDNA libraries. As for the authors' bioinformatics: Raw reads were processed with MiGEC to extract unique molecular identifiers, and MiXCR was used to determine CDR3 positions. Recombination models were inferred per individual with the repgenHMM and IGoR tools using an EM algorithm. Shared clonotypes were analyzed with the tcR package in R, and sharing was normalized by the product of cloneset sizes. To study raw recombination free of thymic and clonal selection effects, out-of-frame nonproductive sequences were analyzed. The public reads were reprocessed in TCRdb via fastp at Q25 and MiXCR, keeping in-frame beta chains. Every distinct CDR3 protein forms one entry, paired with its most common genes and DNA. These V and J calls are TCRdb output, not the study's own analysis. The sample table records around 510,000 distinct CDR3 sequences; about 13% of these occur just once. The ten largest clones add up to around 0.98% of the sample.

This clonotype was counted between two and nine times. Its antigen target is currently unknown. Per-base qualities were not stored, and no clone one base away is much larger. All donors were healthy Caucasians. Three pairs of female monozygotic twins, all aged about 18 to 29 years, made up the twin cohort. CD4+ and CD8+ T cell populations were isolated with positive isolation kits from Invitrogen. The germline V gene (reference sequence) specifies LGHDT as CDR1 and YNNKEL as CDR2. Between the V and J ends, shortened by 3 bases and 1 base respectively, the junction contains 9 bases. The CDR3 sequence holds 14 residues, the cysteine and phenylalanine included. The CDR3 DNA has 42 bases and is translated from base 1. This sample also belongs to another study, concerning yellow fever vaccine responses in identical twins. According to the second study: According to the authors, the vaccine-induced T cell response in identical twins seemed to be partly convergent and partly specific to each individual. The study precisely tracked vaccine-responding T cell clones in identical twins.

The receptor was isolated from a woman between 18 and 29 years old in good health. Sample: CD4+ T cells sorted from blood. The rearrangement combines TRBV3-1 with TRBJ1-1; no D gene is confidently identified. The DNA sequence is given as TGTGCCAGCAGCCAGAGTACGTGGAACACTGAAGCTTTCTTT. It specifies CASSQSTWNTEAFF.